These 31 T cell receptor beta chains came from one sample sequenced in a study of cytomegalovirus exposure and HLA in healthy donors (dated 2017 in TCRdb). The receptor library was made with the immunoSEQ multiplex PCR assay. Drawn from immuneACCESS, this table holds only the in-frame rearrangements with V and J called that TCRdb kept. Clones are partly lost; checked studies trace under half to an unresolved V gene and leave the rest unexplained. In all, the sample holds 50,000 or so clones, and approximately 89% of those were seen once. About 8.1% of the sample lies in the top ten. Source material: PBMCs. Receptors originate from a woman aged 18 to 35 in good health and CMV-seropositive.

The chain joins TRBV5-1 to TRBJ2-1, with 9 bases aligning to TRBD1. This CDR3 region has 18 residues. V lost 4 bases, J lost 0 bases, and 11 bases stayed unmatched. Germline V gene sequence: CDR1 SGHRS, CDR2 YFSETQ. The CDR3 sequence is CASSLPGQGISSYNEQFF. CDR3 in DNA: TGCGCCAGCAGCCTCCCGGGACAGGGTATCAGCTCCTACAATGAGCAGTTCTTC.

The rearrangement uses TRBV29-1 and TRBJ2-2; D is possibly TRBD2 (5 bases). The germline V and J ends were trimmed by 0 bases and 7 bases, with 6 bases remaining between them. The CDR3 sequence is 12 residues long. The germline CDR1 and CDR2 sequences are SQVTM and ANQGSEA. The CDR3 DNA reads as TGCAGCGTTGAAGACGAGGGCGGGGAGCTGTTTTTT. Residues: CSVEDEGGELFF.

This clone occurred a few times. The J gene is TRBJ2-3, the V gene TRBV5-4; D not resolved. Germline CDR1 and CDR2: SGHNT and YYREEE (reference sequence). The CDR3 loop spans 12 amino acids. V lost 4 bases to trimming and J lost 6 bases, with 9 bases between them. CDR3 in amino acids: CASSPTPDTQYF. In nucleotides, the CDR3 is TGTGCCAGCAGCCCAACACCGGATACGCAGTATTTT. The entire variable domain, with the rest obtained from reference TRBV5-4 and TRBJ2-3, is as follows: ETGVTQSPTHLIKTRGQQVTLRCSSQSGHNTVSWYQQALGQGPQFIFQYYREEENGRGNFPPRFSGLQFPNYSSELNVNALELDDSALYLCASSPTPDTQYFGPGTRLTVL.

The chain employs TRBV27 and TRBJ1-5, with TRBD1 identical over 8 bases. Trimming took 8 bases from V and 1 from J; bases not matched to a gene: 4. This CDR3 comprises 14 residues. Germline CDR1 MNHEY, CDR2 SMNVEV (reference sequence). In DNA form, the CDR3 reads TGTGCCAGCTGGGGACAGGACAGCAATCAGCCCCAGCATTTT. This codes for CASWGQDSNQPQHF.

The chain uses TRBV27 and TRBJ2-1, with TRBD2 matching over 10 bases. Germline CDR1 and CDR2: MNHEY and SMNVEV (reference sequence). CDR3 length: 15 residues. The V gene end was trimmed by 2 bases and the J gene end by 8 bases; junction bases not matched to a gene: 6. The CDR3 loop reads CASSLVLAGIHEQFF. The CDR3 DNA sequence: TGTGCCAGCAGTTTAGTACTAGCGGGGATACATGAGCAGTTCTTC.

This clone came up once. The J gene is TRBJ2-2, the V gene TRBV18; the D gene is possibly TRBD1 (6 bases). The CDR3 is 14 amino acids. CDR1 KGHSH and CDR2 LQKENI come from the germline V gene. V shed 6 bases and J shed 7 bases, with 15 bases lying between them. This chain's CDR3 is CASSPGQHGGELFF. DNA for the CDR3: TGTGCCAGCTCTCCAGGACAGCATGGCGGGGAGCTGTTTTTT.

The chain couples TRBV28 to TRBJ1-3; D call uncertain. In germline, CDR1 is MDHEN, CDR2 SYDVKM. Trimming shortened V by 5 bases and J by 2 bases, and 4 bases separated the two germline ends. The CDR3 runs to 12 residues. CDR3 bases: TGTGCCAGCAGTAGCCCTGGAAACACCATATATTTT. This sequence encodes CASSSPGNTIYF.

The CDR3 sequence is CASKLGGGGYTF. The DNA of the CDR3 is TGTGCCAGCAAATTGGGGGGGGGTGGCTACACCTTC. The chain joins TRBV6-1 to TRBJ1-2; D perhaps matches TRBD1 (5 bases). Trimming left V 7 bases short and J 7 bases short, with 13 bases between. This CDR3 spans 12 amino acids. The germline CDR1 and CDR2 sequences are MNHNS and SASEGT.

CDR3 protein: CASSVPAGGPSEQFF. CDR3 nucleotides: TGTGCCAGTAGCGTCCCAGCGGGGGGGCCAAGTGAGCAGTTCTTC. The chain links TRBV19 to TRBJ2-1; 10 bases are a match to TRBD2. Germline CDR1 LNHDA, CDR2 SQIVND (reference sequence). CDR3 size: 15 residues. V lost 6 bases, J lost 9 bases, and 11 bases stayed unmatched.

This chain connects TRBV9 to TRBJ1-1; D may be TRBD1 (5 bases). V gave up 0 bases and J gave up 6 bases, with 12 bases separating them. CDR3 size: 14 residues. The germline V gene encodes CDR1 SGDLS and CDR2 YYNGEE. CDR3 sequence: CASSVASGGAEAFF. CDR3 nucleotides: TGTGCCAGCAGCGTAGCTTCCGGGGGGGCTGAAGCTTTCTTT.

V gene TRBV19 combines with J gene TRBJ1-3; 7 bases align to TRBD1. This CDR3 has 19 residues. The germline V gene encodes CDR1 LNHDA and CDR2 SQIVND (reference sequence). V trimming: 5 bases; J trimming: 0 bases; junction bases outside the gene matches: 16. The CDR3 spells CASSSWRTGVILSGNTIYF. The CDR3 region has the DNA TGTGCCAGTAGTTCATGGCGTACAGGGGTGATACTCTCTGGAAACACCATATATTTT.

This clone came up once. This chain joins TRBV6-1 and TRBJ1-1; no reliable D call. V lost 5 bases to trimming and J lost 4 bases, with 14 bases between them. CDR3 length equals 14 residues. CDR1 MNHNS and CDR2 SASEGT come from the germline V gene. The CDR3 reads CASSPLNVGTEAFF. The CDR3 DNA reads as TGTGCCAGCAGTCCCCTTAATGTCGGCACTGAAGCTTTCTTT.

The chain recombines TRBV5-5 with TRBJ2-3; TRBD2 might be the D (5 bases). V lost 2 bases to trimming and J lost 2 bases, with 15 bases between them. The CDR3 contains 16 residues. In germline, CDR1 is SGHKS, CDR2 YYEKEE (reference sequence). Here the CDR3 reads CASSFFSDAATDTQYF. The CDR3 coding sequence is TGTGCCAGCAGCTTCTTTAGCGACGCTGCCACAGATACGCAGTATTTT.

The V and J genes are TRBV19 and TRBJ2-3; perhaps TRBD1 as D (6 bases). V lost 5 bases, J lost 0 bases, and 12 bases lay in between. The V gene's germline CDR1 is LNHDA and CDR2 SQIVND (reference sequence). CDR3 length: 15 residues. The CDR3 DNA is TGTGCCAGTAGTGTTTGGGGGCACAGCACAGATACGCAGTATTTT. It yields the protein CASSVWGHSTDTQYF.

This clone is a singleton in its sample. CDR3 bases: TGTGCCAGCAGCTCGAGTCCCGGGACATTGGAGCAGTTCTTC. This gives the protein CASSSSPGTLEQFF. The V call is TRBV9, the J call TRBJ2-1; a weak D match, TRBD1 (6 bases). Trimming stripped 4 bases from V and 10 bases from J, with 18 bases between. In germline, CDR1 is SGDLS, CDR2 YYNGEE. The CDR3 is 14 amino acids.

In this sample, this clone turned up a few times. This sequence joins TRBV21-1 and TRBJ2-2; TRBD1, the D gene given by the table, was not confirmed from the DNA. TRBV21-1 is given as a pseudogene. The CDR3 covers 16 residues. In nucleotides, the CDR3 is TGTGCCAGCAGCAATTGGACAGGGGCGAACACCGGGGAGCTGTTTTTT. Protein sequence: CASSNWTGANTGELFF.

This chain uses TRBV9 with TRBJ1-5; 7 nucleotides line up with TRBD1. Looked up from germline, CDR1 is SGDLS and CDR2 is YYNGEE. Trimming at V came to 2 bases and at J to 4 bases, leaving 6 bases not matched to a gene. The length of the CDR3 is 15 residues. In DNA, the CDR3 is TGTGCCAGCAGCGTCGCCGGGACAGTTAATCAGCCCCAGCATTTT. This gives the protein CASSVAGTVNQPQHF.

V gene TRBV7-9 combines with J gene TRBJ2-3; 8 nucleotides agree with TRBD1. Trimming removed 5 bases from V and 6 bases from J; junction bases left unmatched: 7. The germline V gene has CDR1 SEHNR and CDR2 FQNEAQ (reference sequence). This CDR3 has 14 residues. For the CDR3, the DNA is TGTGCCAGCAGCGTTCAGGGGGCTGGGGATACGCAGTATTTT. It specifies CASSVQGAGDTQYF.

The V gene is TRBV28, the J gene TRBJ1-5, with TRBD1 matching over 9 bases. Losses at the gene ends were 3 bases for V and 6 bases for J; bases not matched to a gene: 0. Germline assignment: CDR1 MDHEN and CDR2 SYDVKM. CDR3 size: 13 residues. This chain's CDR3 is CASSLDRGQPQHF. In DNA, the CDR3 is TGTGCCAGCAGTTTGGACAGGGGTCAGCCCCAGCATTTT. The whole variable domain, remainder taken from reference TRBV28 and TRBJ1-5, is DVKVTQSSRYLVKRTGEKVFLECVQDMDHENMFWYRQDPGLGLRLIYFSYDVKMKEKGDIPEGYSVSREKKERFSLILESASTNQTSMYLCASSLDRGQPQHFGDGTRLSIL.

The chain has TRBV30 and TRBJ2-2, with 9 bases fitting TRBD1. Germline CDR1 is GTSNPN and CDR2 is SVGIG (reference sequence). This CDR3 is built from 16 residues. Trimming at V came to 4 bases and at J to 5 bases, leaving 11 bases not matched to a gene. CDR3 coding DNA: TGTGCCTGGATTTCTTACAGGGGGCCGGGAACCGGGGAGCTGTTTTTT. This encodes CAWISYRGPGTGELFF. Complete variable domain (other parts from reference TRBV30 and TRBJ2-2): SQTIHQWPATLVQPVGSPLSLECTVEGTSNPNLYWYRQAAGRGLQLLFYSVGIGQISSEVPQNLSASRPQDRQFILSSKKLLLSDSGFYLCAWISYRGPGTGELFFGEGSRLTVL.

V is TRBV7-2 and J is TRBJ2-5; TRBD2 matches 13 bases. The CDR3 covers 16 residues. The V and J ends lost 5 bases and 5 bases, in that order; junction bases with no gene match: 8. From germline, CDR1 is SGHTA and CDR2 FQGNSA. The CDR3 region is CASSPRTSGGLETQYF. In DNA form, the CDR3 reads TGTGCCAGCAGCCCTAGGACTAGCGGGGGTCTGGAGACCCAGTACTTC.

Concerning this clone: A read error may produce the germline difference seen at one junction end. This rearrangement joins TRBV7-9 to TRBJ2-3, with no clear D. Per germline, CDR1 SEHNR and CDR2 FQNEAQ (reference sequence). The CDR3 length is 8 residues. CDR3 coding DNA: TGCTGCACAGATACGCAGTATTTT. Its protein is CCTDTQYF.

The chain has TRBV4-1 and TRBJ2-2; D gene ambiguous. This CDR3 comprises 14 residues. The germline CDR1 and CDR2 sequences are MGHRA and YSYEKL. The V gene lost 0 bases and the J gene lost 6 bases, with 8 bases spanning the gap. CDR3 residues: CASSQDPGAGELFF. The CDR3 bases are TGCGCCAGCAGCCAAGATCCAGGCGCCGGGGAGCTGTTTTTT.

J is TRBJ2-1 and V is TRBV4-2, with TRBD2 matching 10 bases. V gave up 0 bases and J gave up 9 bases; unmatched junction bases: 5. Looked up from germline, CDR1 is LGHNA and CDR2 is YNFKEQ. The CDR3 runs 15 residues. The CDR3 DNA reads as TGTGCCAGCAGCCAAGACAGCGGGGGGGCCGCTGAGCAGTTCTTC. Amino acid sequence: CASSQDSGGAAEQFF.

The genes are TRBV9 and TRBJ1-4; 10 nucleotides match TRBD1. The CDR3 loop spans 16 amino acids. Trimming took 4 bases from V and 4 from J; bases not matched to a gene: 7. CDR1 is SGDLS and CDR2 is YYNGEE in the germline V gene. Written as DNA, the CDR3 is TGTGCCAGCAGCCTCCGGACAGGGGGTGGTAATGAAAAACTGTTTTTT. It codes for CASSLRTGGGNEKLFF.

The rearrangement joins TRBV27 to TRBJ2-7; D possibly corresponds to TRBD1 (5 bases). Germline V gives CDR1 MNHEY, CDR2 SMNVEV (reference sequence). The germline V and J ends were trimmed by 5 bases and 3 bases, with 14 bases remaining between them. The CDR3 totals 14 residues. The CDR3 DNA sequence: TGTGCCAGCAGTCCAGGGTCCTACCACTACGAGCAGTACTTC. It is translated as CASSPGSYHYEQYF.

The rearrangement uses TRBV5-6 and TRBJ2-5, with 7 bases identical to TRBD2. The trim removed 7 bases at V and 1 base at J, leaving 4 bases unmatched. The CDR3 consists of 13 residues. CDR1 is SGHDT, CDR2 YYEEEE, per germline. The CDR3 region has the DNA TGTGCCAGCGGCCCGGGAGGCCAAGAGACCCAGTACTTC. It codes for CASGPGGQETQYF.

The table lists this clone with a count of one. The chain joins TRBV30 to TRBJ1-5; possibly TRBD1 for D (6 bases). Trimming pared 3 bases from V and 0 bases from J, leaving 9 bases between. Looked up from germline, CDR1 is GTSNPN and CDR2 is SVGIG (reference sequence). The CDR3 sequence is 14 residues long. The CDR3 coding sequence is TGTGCCTGGAGCGGGACAAATAGCAATCAGCCCCAGCATTTT. Translated: CAWSGTNSNQPQHF.

The rearrangement links TRBV5-4 to TRBJ2-7, with 10 bases matching TRBD2. V lost 0 bases to trimming and J lost 2 bases; unmatched junction nucleotides: 5. Germline CDR1 SGHNT, CDR2 YYREEE (reference sequence). The CDR3 contains 16 residues. CDR3 sequence (DNA): TGTGCCAGCAGCTTGGGGAGGACTAGCGGAGCCTACGAGCAGTACTTC. Translating it yields CASSLGRTSGAYEQYF.

The rearrangement uses TRBV10-3 and TRBJ2-5, with 14 nucleotides matching TRBD2. CDR1 is ENHRY and CDR2 is SYGVKD in the germline V gene. After removal of 6 bases from V and 5 bases from J, the junction contained 8 bases not matched to a gene. CDR3 length equals 16 residues. This CDR3 is CAISAGTSGGGETQYF. DNA for the CDR3: TGTGCCATCAGCGCCGGGACTAGCGGGGGAGGCGAGACCCAGTACTTC.

This clone is a singleton in its sample. The V call is TRBV5-4, the J call TRBJ2-5; TRBD2 is a possible D gene (6 bases). CDR1 and CDR2 from the germline V gene are SGHNT and YYREEE (reference sequence). Trimming removed 2 bases at V and 1 base at J, with 12 bases between. There are 15 residues in the CDR3. In nucleotides, the CDR3 is TGTGCCAGCAGCTTAGGTGGGGGGATCCAAGAGACCCAGTACTTC. This gives the protein CASSLGGGIQETQYF.